This T cell receptor (beta chain) was profiled in a study of T cells in Graves' hyperthyroidism and ophthalmopathy. CDR3 length equals 15 residues. From germline, CDR1 is SGHTA and CDR2 FQGTGA. V gave up 2 bases and J gave up 4 bases; unmatched junction bases: 6. Amplification of TCR beta CDR3 regions used RNA as the template. The primer set for the first-round RT-PCR of the TCR CDR3 was HTBI. Each CDR3 protein is one row after TCRdb ran MiXCR on the multiplex PCR reads. The profile shows 500,000 to 550,000 distinct CDR3 sequences, just under 20% of them singletons. Comments on this clonotype: This is likely a read error, given that the CDR3 carries no conserved phenylalanine or tryptophan at its end.

Ophthalmopathy cases met thresholds of Clinical Activity Score at least 3, NOSPECS grade at least 4 and duration under 3 months. This TCR was recovered from a man aged 35-49 years with Graves' ophthalmopathy. The sample was blood. This chain links TRBV7-3 with TRBJ2-7; 9 bases match TRBD2. The CDR3 DNA reads TGTGCCAGCAGCTTATACTCTAGCGGGACTTACGAGCAGTACTTA. Translation gives CASSLYSSGTYEQYL.